Listed here are 13 T cell receptor beta chains from one sample, sequenced in a study of shared clonotypes between healthy human individuals. Clones were read by immunoSEQ multiplex PCR, and TCRdb kept only the in-frame ones, dropping some. The table shows approximately 620,000 clones, with roughly 97% occurring only once. Sequencing input: naive CD4+ T cells sorted from blood. The subset here: CD45RA+ positively selected. These receptors came from a woman in her thirties in good health.

CDR3 sequence reads: CASSPQGVGYGYTF. For the CDR3, the DNA is TGTGCCAGCAGTCCCCAGGGGGTAGGCTATGGCTACACCTTC. This chain links TRBV6-5 with TRBJ1-2; TRBD1 matches at 7 bases. The CDR3 spans 14 residues. CDR1 and CDR2 (germline): MNHEY, SVGAGI. V trimming: 5 bases; J trimming: 4 bases; junction bases outside the gene matches: 7.

This clone was counted a single time. V usage is TRBV7-9 and J usage is TRBJ2-3; TRBD1 aligns across 9 bases. This CDR3 has 16 amino acids. The ends lost 0 bases at V and 3 bases at J; junction bases unmatched: 4. Per germline, CDR1 SEHNR and CDR2 FQNEAQ (reference sequence). The CDR3 coding sequence is TGTGCCAGCAGCTTAGCGGGGACAGGGAAGACAGATACGCAGTATTTT. Protein sequence: CASSLAGTGKTDTQYF.

In this sample, this clone turned up a few times. V is TRBV6-6 and J is TRBJ1-1; the D is unclear. CDR1 is MNHNY, CDR2 SVGAGI, per germline (reference sequence). Trimming pared 5 bases from V and 2 bases from J, leaving 12 bases between. There are 14 residues in the CDR3. CDR3 residues: CASSRVSLNTEAFF. CDR3 nucleotide sequence: TGTGCCAGCAGTCGTGTCAGCCTTAACACTGAAGCTTTCTTT.

The chain has TRBV25-1 and TRBJ2-1; D unresolved. Trimming cost V 4 bases and J 2 bases, with 12 bases left between them. This CDR3 is built from 15 residues. CDR1 MGHDK and CDR2 SYGVNS come from the germline V gene. The CDR3 spells CASSGSDRPYNEQFF. CDR3 DNA: TGTGCCAGCAGTGGATCGGACCGACCCTACAATGAGCAGTTCTTC.

The chain couples TRBV15 to TRBJ1-2; D is unclear. The CDR3 length is 13 residues. V was trimmed by 0 bases and J by 8 bases, leaving 10 bases between them. Germline CDR1 reads LNHNV; CDR2 reads YYDKDF (reference sequence). This chain's CDR3 is CATSRDGAGGYTF. The CDR3 DNA follows: TGTGCCACCAGCAGAGATGGAGCAGGCGGCTACACCTTC.

The gene calls are TRBV5-4 and TRBJ2-7, with 9 bases matching TRBD1. The germline CDR1 and CDR2 sequences are SGHNT and YYREEE (reference sequence). The trim removed 4 bases at V and 4 bases at J, leaving 9 bases unmatched. This CDR3 spans 15 amino acids. The CDR3 coding sequence is TGTGCCAGCAGCCCGGACAGGGGAGGTCGGTACGAGCAGTACTTC. It yields the protein CASSPDRGGRYEQYF. Looking up the rest from reference TRBV5-4 and TRBJ2-7 gives the full variable domain: ETGVTQSPTHLIKTRGQQVTLRCSSQSGHNTVSWYQQALGQGPQFIFQYYREEENGRGNFPPRFSGLQFPNYSSELNVNALELDDSALYLCASSPDRGGRYEQYFGPGTRLTVT.

As regards this clone: Other nucleotide sequences from this sample produce the same CDR3. The rearrangement uses TRBV28 and TRBJ2-6, with D possibly being TRBD2 (5 bases). The V gene lost 6 bases and the J gene lost 0 bases, with 6 bases spanning the gap. CDR1 is MDHEN, CDR2 SYDVKM, per germline. CDR3 size: 14 residues. CDR3 in DNA: TGTGCCAGCAGCACTAGCTCTGGGGCCAACGTCCTGACTTTC. Its translation: CASSTSSGANVLTF.

Notes on this clone: Other DNA variants within this sample encode the same CDR3. The V and J genes are TRBV2 and TRBJ1-5; D is uncertain. Germline V lookup: CDR1 SNHLY, CDR2 FYNNEI. The CDR3 is 13 amino acids. V was shortened by 5 bases and J by 0 bases, with 5 bases between the two germline ends. The CDR3 sequence is CASSTDSNQPQHF. The CDR3 DNA is TGTGCCAGCAGTACCGATAGCAATCAGCCCCAGCATTTT.

The chain couples TRBV9 to TRBJ2-1; D might be TRBD1 (5 bases). CDR3 length: 14 residues. Germline CDR1 is SGDLS and CDR2 is YYNGEE. The V end lost 2 bases, the J end lost 4 bases, and 10 bases lay between the germline ends. CDR3 sequence reads: CASSVGSGYNEQFF. CDR3 nucleotide sequence: TGTGCCAGCAGCGTGGGATCAGGGTACAATGAGCAGTTCTTC.

This chain links TRBV27 with TRBJ1-1; D gene uncertain. CDR1 and CDR2 from the germline V gene are MNHEY and SMNVEV (reference sequence). Between the trimmed V and J ends, which lost 8 bases and 0 bases, there was a span of 13 bases. The CDR3 runs 14 residues. The CDR3 spells CASRGRVMNTEAFF. CDR3 sequence (DNA): TGTGCCAGCCGCGGCCGAGTTATGAACACTGAAGCTTTCTTT.

CDR3 region: CASSLESTPETQYF. The CDR3 nucleotides are TGTGCCAGCAGCTTGGAGTCTACCCCAGAGACCCAGTACTTC. The chain joins TRBV5-4 to TRBJ2-5; D gene ambiguous. V lost 0 bases and J 4 bases, leaving 10 bases between the germline ends. Germline-derived CDR1 and CDR2 are SGHNT and YYREEE (reference sequence). The CDR3 runs to 14 residues.

This chain uses TRBV9 with TRBJ2-5; D gene uncertain. Looked up from germline, CDR1 is SGDLS and CDR2 is YYNGEE. The CDR3 runs to 13 residues. V was shortened by 3 bases and J by 5 bases, with 11 bases between the two germline ends. CDR3 DNA sequence: TGTGCCAGCAGCGATACGGGCTTCGAGACCCAGTACTTC. It is translated as CASSDTGFETQYF.

The CDR3 spells CASSHDPYNEQFF. In nucleotides, the CDR3 is TGCGCCAGCAGCCATGACCCTTACAATGAGCAGTTCTTC. The chain joins TRBV4-1 to TRBJ2-1; D ambiguous. The CDR3 runs to 13 residues. CDR1 MGHRA and CDR2 YSYEKL come from the germline V gene. V shed 3 bases and J shed 4 bases, with 7 bases lying between them.